This is a list of T cell receptor beta chains from one sample in a study of blood T cells in healthy people across ages. One entry per CDR3 protein, called by TCRdb with MiXCR from the 5' RACE reads. Among 1,100,000 or so distinct CDR3 sequences listed, 45% were seen once. Sequencing input: blood. These receptors were taken from a woman between 55 and 75 years old in good health. The CDR3 runs from the conserved cysteine through the conserved F or W. Fields, in order: V gene, J gene, clone size, D gene, CDR3 DNA, CDR3 protein. D genes are given only for firm matches. Clone size is given for some rows only: seen once, a few or many times, or a class if the clone is expanded.

TRBV7-9,TRBJ2-5,few,TRBD2,TGTGCCAGCAGCTCCCCTCCTAGCGGGAGGGTCCTGGGGGATAAAGAGACCCAGTACTTC,CASSSPPSGRVLGDKETQYF
TRBV12-3/TRBV12-4,TRBJ1-2,.,TRBD1,TGTGCCAGCAGTTTAGTTGGGACAGGGGGCTACACCTTC,CASSLVGTGGYTF
TRBV12-3/TRBV12-4,TRBJ2-7,.,TRBD2,TGTGCCAGCCGGGGGCGGGAGGTCTGGGAGCAGTACTTC,CASRGREVWEQYF
TRBV29-1,TRBJ2-5,few,.,TGCAGCGTTGGGACTTCGTACTTC,CSVGTSYF
TRBV6-1,TRBJ2-7,few,.,TGTGCCAGCGTAGGGGGGCCTGAGCAGTACTTC,CASVGGPEQYF
TRBV6-2/TRBV6-3,TRBJ2-5,once,TRBD1,TGTGCCAGCATGACAGGGGGCGGGAAGACCCAGTACTTC,CASMTGGGKTQYF
TRBV29-1,TRBJ1-1,.,.,TGCACCGTTGAAAAAATGGGGGGGACTGAAGCTTTCTTT,CTVEKMGGTEAFF
TRBV10-3,TRBJ2-7,.,.,TGTGCCATCAGTGACGGCAGGACGGGTTCCTACGAGCAGTACTTC,CAISDGRTGSYEQYF
TRBV6-5,TRBJ2-1,.,.,TGTGCCAGCAGTTACGGGCGGGCCCTAGGGGAGCAGTTCTTC,CASSYGRALGEQFF
TRBV9,TRBJ2-7,few,TRBD2,TGTGCCAGCAGCGCTCGGGACACCTCTCGCTCGCTGACTAGCGGGAGGCGCTACGAGCAGTACTTC,CASSARDTSRSLTSGRRYEQYF
TRBV5-1,TRBJ2-5,.,TRBD1,TGCGCCAGCAGCTTGGAGGACAGGCAGGGCCCTGAGACCCAGTACTTC,CASSLEDRQGPETQYF
TRBV13,TRBJ1-5,.,.,TGTGCCAGCAGCCTATCTACAGGGTTCAATCAGCCCCAGCATTTT,CASSLSTGFNQPQHF
TRBV7-9,TRBJ1-2,few,.,TGTGCCAGCAGTATAACTAACTATGGCTACACCTTC,CASSITNYGYTF
TRBV10-1,TRBJ2-1,.,TRBD2,TGCGCCAGCCCCAGCGGGAGGGCCGGCAATGAGCAGTTCTTC,CASPSGRAGNEQFF
TRBV29-1,TRBJ2-3,.,.,TGCAGCGTTGGCCCCCAAGATACGCAGTATTTT,CSVGPQDTQYF
TRBV29-1,TRBJ1-1,.,.,TGCAGCGCACCTACGGGGCCAAACACTGAAGCTTTCTTT,CSAPTGPNTEAFF
TRBV27,TRBJ2-5,.,TRBD2,TGTGCCAGCAGTCTAAGGGAACTAGCGGGACAGTACTTC,CASSLRELAGQYF
TRBV18,TRBJ2-5,.,.,TGTGCCAGCTCTGGACCTTCAGCCCAAGAGACCCAGTACTTC,CASSGPSAQETQYF
TRBV12-3/TRBV12-4,TRBJ2-3,.,.,TGTGCCAGCAGTTCGTTCCCCTCGACTAACTCTAGCACAGATACGCAGTATTTT,CASSSFPSTNSSTDTQYF
TRBV10-3,TRBJ2-2,few,TRBD1,TGTGCCATCAGACTGGGACAGTTGACCGGGGAGCTGTTTTTT,CAIRLGQLTGELFF
TRBV4-1,TRBJ2-7,.,TRBD1,TGCGCCAGCAGCCCCGGACAGGGGGAACTTTACGAGCAGTACTTC,CASSPGQGELYEQYF
TRBV7-3,TRBJ2-1,.,TRBD2,TGTGCCAGCAGCCCTTTTCCTAGCGGTAACTATGATGGGCAGTTCTTC,CASSPFPSGNYDGQFF
TRBV12-3/TRBV12-4,TRBJ1-2,.,TRBD1,TGTGCCAGCAGTCCCGGACAGGGGGCATATAACTATGGCTACACCTTC,CASSPGQGAYNYGYTF
TRBV28,TRBJ2-7,few,.,TGTGCCAGCACCCCTGCGGGACAGTCCTACTACGAGCAGTACTTC,CASTPAGQSYYEQYF
TRBV9,TRBJ2-7,.,.,TGTGCCAGCAGCGGAGTACAGCCGCTAGGCGAGCAGTACTTC,CASSGVQPLGEQYF
TRBV20-1,TRBJ2-7,few,.,TGCAGTGCCAGCACGATCGGGAAATACGAGCAGTACTTC,CSASTIGKYEQYF
TRBV7-6,TRBJ1-1,.,.,TGTGCCAGCAGCTCCTGGGAATCGATGAACACTGAAGCTTTCTTT,CASSSWESMNTEAFF
TRBV2,TRBJ1-5,few,.,TGTGCCAGCGACAGCAGCAATCAGCCCCAGCATTTT,CASDSSNQPQHF
TRBV29-1,TRBJ2-3,.,TRBD1,TGCAGCGTTGTGGGACAGGGGATCACAGATACGCAGTATTTT,CSVVGQGITDTQYF
TRBV12-5,TRBJ2-3,.,.,TGTGCTAGTGGTTTGGTACTGGCAGGGGCAGATACGCAGTATTTT,CASGLVLAGADTQYF
TRBV20-1,TRBJ2-3,.,.,TGCAGTGCTAGGGGGCCCCGCAGGGGAAGGACAGATACGCAGTATTTT,CSARGPRRGRTDTQYF
TRBV10-3,TRBJ2-1,.,.,TGTGCCATCGCCGGCTTGGCCTACAATGAGCAGTTCTTC,CAIAGLAYNEQFF
TRBV21-1,TRBJ2-7,.,.,TGTGCCAGCAGCGCTACCGGGTTTTATTACGAGCAGTACTTC,CASSATGFYYEQYF
TRBV5-1,TRBJ2-3,few,.,TGCGCCAGCAGCCGGCGGACTGGGGGGACGCAGTATTTT,CASSRRTGGTQYF
TRBV28,TRBJ2-1,.,.,TGTGCCAGCACCGTAGGGGACGGAAAGTCCTACAATGAGCAGTTCTTC,CASTVGDGKSYNEQFF
TRBV29-1,TRBJ1-2,.,.,TGCAGCGTTGGAGGGTACTATGGCTACACCTTC,CSVGGYYGYTF
TRBV20-1,TRBJ2-1,.,TRBD2,TGCAGTGCTAGAGAGGTGCGGGGGTACAATGAGCAGTTCTTC,CSAREVRGYNEQFF
TRBV6-6,TRBJ2-7,.,.,TGTGCCAGCATGGTAGGACTAACCTACGAGCAGTACTTC,CASMVGLTYEQYF
TRBV21-1,TRBJ2-7,once,.,TGTGCCAGCAGCAACACCCACAGGGTCCCCTCCTACGAGCAGTACTTC,CASSNTHRVPSYEQYF
TRBV7-9,TRBJ2-7,few,TRBD1,TGTGCCAGCAGCTTCGACAGGGAGCTAATTCCCTACGAGCAGTACTTC,CASSFDRELIPYEQYF
TRBV9,TRBJ2-7,.,TRBD2,TGTGCCAGCAGCGCCGGACTAGCGGGAGGCCCCCACAATGAGCAGTACTTC,CASSAGLAGGPHNEQYF
TRBV7-8,TRBJ2-7,many,TRBD1,TGTGCCAGCAGCCGAACACAGGGGCTAGGGTACGAGCAGTACTTC,CASSRTQGLGYEQYF
TRBV20-1,TRBJ1-6,.,TRBD1,TGCAGTGCTATAGGCCAGGGGGTGGCACCCCTCCACTTT,CSAIGQGVAPLHF
TRBV10-3,TRBJ2-3,.,.,TGTGCCATCAGTGAGTCGGTGGGGACCTGTCAGTATTTT,CAISESVGTCQYF
TRBV20-1,TRBJ1-2,.,.,TGCAGTGCTAGTCCCTTGACGTATGGCTACACCTTC,CSASPLTYGYTF
TRBV6-5,TRBJ2-4,.,.,TGTGCCAGCAGTTACGGCCTAGCCAAAAACATTCAGTACTTC,CASSYGLAKNIQYF
TRBV29-1,TRBJ2-1,few,TRBD1,TGCAGCGTTGAAGGGACAGGAGGCAATGAGCAGTTCTTC,CSVEGTGGNEQFF
TRBV5-1,TRBJ2-7,few,.,TGCGCCAGCAGCTTGGCAGGGATCGAGCAGTACTTC,CASSLAGIEQYF
TRBV20-1,TRBJ2-7,few,.,TGCAGTGCTAGTATCTGGCCTCAGTACTTC,CSASIWPQYF
TRBV27,TRBJ2-6,.,.,TGTGCCAGCAGTTCCACAACAGGCATGGTTGGGGCCAACGTCCTGACTTTC,CASSSTTGMVGANVLTF
TRBV6-5,TRBJ1-2,few,TRBD1,TGTGCCAGCAGTTATATAGCAGGGGGCTCTAACTATGGCTACACCTTC,CASSYIAGGSNYGYTF
TRBV5-1,TRBJ1-1,.,.,TGCGCCAGCAGCACTGGACGGGGGAACACTGAAGCTTTCTTT,CASSTGRGNTEAFF
TRBV11-2,TRBJ2-5,.,.,TGTGCCAGCAACTTAGAGTGGGGGCGCCAAGAGACCCAGTACTTC,CASNLEWGRQETQYF
TRBV20-1,TRBJ2-7,.,.,TGCAGTGCTAGTGAAGCAGTATTCTACGAGCAGTACTTC,CSASEAVFYEQYF
TRBV9,TRBJ2-7,once,.,TGTGCCAGCAGCGTAGACCCAACGTACAATGAGCAGTACTTC,CASSVDPTYNEQYF
TRBV5-5,TRBJ2-3,.,TRBD2,TGTGCCAGCAGCTTGGCCTCCGCTAGCGGGAGATCTCTCGCAGATACGCAGTATTTT,CASSLASASGRSLADTQYF
TRBV20-1,TRBJ2-7,.,.,TGCAGTGCCCGACTAGTGTCATCGGCCGGGACGTCCTACGAGCAGTACTTC,CSARLVSSAGTSYEQYF
TRBV7-9,TRBJ2-5,.,TRBD2,TGTGCCAGCAGCTTAGGGTCTCTTGCGGGAGCGGGTGAGACCCAGTACTTC,CASSLGSLAGAGETQYF
TRBV12-3/TRBV12-4,TRBJ2-5,few,TRBD2,TGTGCCAGCAATCCTGGACTAGGGAACCAAGAGACCCAGTACTTC,CASNPGLGNQETQYF